This record covers a single T cell receptor (beta chain). Its specificity is not known. Method: immunoSEQ multiplex PCR; TCRdb's copy keeps in-frame clones and lacks some. Here the sample spans 40,000 or so clones, about 80% being singletons. Specified time point: week 5, during vaccination. Vaccination comprised doses that each held 300 ug of mutant IDH1 20-mer peptide, plus topical imiquimod. New WHO grade 3 or 4 astrocytomas that were IDH1-mutant and ATRX-lost occurred in the donors. The V and J ends lost 5 bases and 1 base respectively, with 15 bases between them. Germline V gives CDR1 SGHAT, CDR2 FQNNGV. The CDR3 consists of 15 residues. The sample is drawn from a study of a mutant IDH1 vaccine in newly diagnosed glioma. Across the whole study: Patients previously underwent radiotherapy, temozolomide, or both, and most underwent both.

The sample consisted of PBMCs, taken from a glioma patient whose treatment included an IDH1 peptide vaccine. V gene TRBV11-2 combines with J gene TRBJ2-7; weak D call: TRBD1 (6 bases). The clonotype was recovered from a man aged 35-49 years with glioma. Here the CDR3 reads CASSRSGTTSYEQYF. The CDR3 DNA reads as TGTGCCAGCAGCCGGTCCGGGACAACGTCCTACGAGCAGTACTTC.